Presented here are 21 T cell receptor beta chains from one specimen sequenced in a study of long-term antiretroviral therapy in people with HIV. Run at survey level, the immunoSEQ assay was version v3.0. Produced via immunoSEQ multiplex PCR; TCRdb's table is partial and in-frame only. The sample lists 35,000 or so clones, 94% seen once, with 3% to 4.5% in the top ten. The specimen comprised unsorted PBMCs, sampled 4.1 years after starting antiretroviral therapy. The receptors derive from a woman aged 45-65 years with HIV.

The V gene is TRBV29-1, the J gene TRBJ1-1; 8 positions agree with TRBD1. The CDR3 is made up of 13 amino acids. The V gene end was trimmed by 4 bases and the J gene end by 5 bases; junction bases not matched to a gene: 6. In germline, CDR1 is SQVTM, CDR2 ANQGSEA. In DNA, the CDR3 is TGCAGCGTTGGAGGACAGGGAGTAACTGAAGCTTTCTTT. Protein: CSVGGQGVTEAFF. Full variable domain (remainder filled in from reference TRBV29-1 and TRBJ1-1): SAVISQKPSRDICQRGTSLTIQCQVDSQVTMMFWYRQQPGQSLTLIATANQGSEATYESGFVIDKFPISRPNLTFSTLTVSNMSPEDSSIYLCSVGGQGVTEAFFGQGTRLTVV.

This clone appeared once. The chain has TRBV19 and TRBJ2-3; 10 bases align to TRBD2. V shed 5 bases, J shed 4 bases, and the junction held 9 bases outside the gene matches. CDR3 length: 16 amino acids. Per germline, CDR1 LNHDA and CDR2 SQIVND (reference sequence). The CDR3 loop reads CASSPPRAGGADTQYF. CDR3 in DNA: TGTGCCAGTAGTCCTCCGAGAGCGGGGGGGGCAGATACGCAGTATTTT.

The genes are TRBV18 and TRBJ2-1, with D possibly TRBD2 on 5 matching bases. V dropped 3 bases and J dropped 1 base, with 10 bases sitting between them. Germline assignment: CDR1 KGHSH and CDR2 LQKENI. This CDR3 has 15 residues. The CDR3 DNA sequence: TGTGCCAGCTCACCTGCTAGCCAGTCCTACAATGAGCAGTTCTTC. It yields the protein CASSPASQSYNEQFF.

This chain joins TRBV18 and TRBJ2-7, with a weak D call TRBD1 (5 bases). Trimming removed 4 bases at V and 1 base at J, with 8 bases between. There are 13 residues in the CDR3. Germline V gene sequence: CDR1 KGHSH, CDR2 LQKENI. Here the CDR3 reads CASSQGLSYEQYF. The CDR3 DNA is TGTGCCAGCTCACAGGGGCTATCCTACGAGCAGTACTTC.

The J gene is TRBJ2-5, the V gene TRBV11-2; 12 positions match TRBD2. CDR3 length: 17 amino acids. Per germline, CDR1 SGHAT and CDR2 FQNNGV. The ends lost 1 base at V and 5 bases at J; junction bases unmatched: 8. CDR3 in DNA: TGTGCCAGCAGCTTAGGGGGGTCTAGCGGGGGGGATGAGACCCAGTACTTC. Residues: CASSLGGSSGGDETQYF.

J is TRBJ2-7 and V is TRBV27; perhaps TRBD2 as D (6 bases). The germline CDR1 and CDR2 sequences are MNHEY and SMNVEV (reference sequence). The ends were cut back, 4 bases at V and 9 bases at J, with 34 bases in the middle. This CDR3 has 19 residues. The CDR3 nucleotides read TGTGCCAGCAGTTCCCGATCCACTATTTCCGGGACTGGGCTACGAGCGCAGTACTTC. Protein: CASSSRSTISGTGLRAQYF.

This clone was detected only once. The chain joins TRBV4-1 to TRBJ1-2; possible D gene TRBD1, 5 bases. Germline CDR1 is MGHRA and CDR2 is YSYEKL. There are 18 residues in the CDR3. The V gene lost 0 bases and the J gene lost 5 bases, with 22 bases spanning the gap. The CDR3 spells CASSQDQGSSHNLYGYTF. CDR3 nucleotides: TGCGCCAGCAGCCAAGATCAGGGTTCGTCCCACAACTTATATGGCTACACCTTC.

The chain combines TRBV7-3 with TRBJ1-1, with TRBD1 matching over 7 bases. Germline V gene sequence: CDR1 SGHTA, CDR2 FQGTGA. V lost 5 bases and J lost 1; bases outside the gene matches: 4. The length of the CDR3 is 14 residues. This CDR3 reads CASSPDRRNTEAFF. Here the CDR3 DNA reads TGTGCCAGCAGCCCGGACAGGAGGAACACTGAAGCTTTCTTT.

This CDR3 is CASSQDRRPETQYF. CDR3 coding DNA: TGCGCCAGCAGCCAAGATCGCAGGCCAGAGACCCAGTACTTC. The chain joins TRBV4-3 to TRBJ2-5, with no clear D. The CDR3 length is 14 residues. The germline V gene has CDR1 LGHNA and CDR2 YSLEER. Trimming pared 0 bases from V and 4 bases from J, leaving 9 bases between.

The chain links TRBV6-4 to TRBJ2-1, with TRBD1 identical over 9 bases. The CDR3 extends over 14 amino acids. Trimming at V came to 6 bases and at J to 7 bases, leaving 7 bases not matched to a gene. Germline V gene data show CDR1 as MRHNA and CDR2 as SNTAGT. As DNA, the CDR3 is TGTGCCAGCAGACAGACCGGGACAGGGAATGAGCAGTTCTTC. Translating it yields CASRQTGTGNEQFF.

The rearrangement links TRBV5-1 to TRBJ2-5; D not certain. CDR1 is SGHRS and CDR2 is YFSETQ in the germline V gene. The CDR3 length is 15 residues. Trimming left V 4 bases short and J 3 bases short, with 16 bases between. In DNA form, the CDR3 reads TGCGCCAGCAGCGCCGAAGGCTGGTCGGAAGAGACCCAGTACTTC. As protein: CASSAEGWSEETQYF.

The genes are TRBV5-1 and TRBJ2-7; D remains ambiguous. V dropped 1 base and J dropped 5 bases, with 13 bases sitting between them. This CDR3 contains 14 residues. CDR1 is SGHRS and CDR2 is YFSETQ in the germline V gene. The CDR3 bases are TGCGCCAGCAGCTTGCCCGGGCCAAAGAACGAGCAGTACTTC. It translates to CASSLPGPKNEQYF.

The chain uses TRBV7-2 and TRBJ1-1; 7 bases align to TRBD1. This CDR3 is 15 amino acids long. Trimming cost V 5 bases and J 4 bases; bases outside gene matches: 10. Germline CDR1 reads SGHTA; CDR2 reads FQGNSA. CDR3 region: CASSPRARGSTEAFF. The CDR3, as DNA: TGTGCCAGCAGCCCCCGGGCCAGGGGGAGCACTGAAGCTTTCTTT.

The rearrangement links TRBV10-2 to TRBJ2-7; D might be TRBD1 (6 bases). CDR1 and CDR2 (germline): WSHSY, SAAADI. Trimming cost V 5 bases and J 1 base, with 15 bases left between them. The CDR3 covers 15 residues. The CDR3 bases are TGCGCCAGCAGTTCCGGGACACCGGGTTCCTACGAGCAGTACTTC. The encoded protein is CASSSGTPGSYEQYF.

This chain uses TRBV30 with TRBJ2-7; maybe TRBD2 (7 bases). Germline-derived CDR1 and CDR2 are GTSNPN and SVGIG (reference sequence). V shed 0 bases and J shed 3 bases, with 15 bases lying between them. The CDR3 loop spans 15 amino acids. CDR3 nucleotides: TGTGCCTGGAGTGTACTCGGGGGGCGGGTCTACGAGCAGTACTTC. It is translated as CAWSVLGGRVYEQYF.

V gene TRBV29-1 combines with J gene TRBJ2-5, with TRBD2 matching 7 bases. Germline-derived CDR1 and CDR2 are SQVTM and ANQGSEA. V shed 3 bases and J 3 bases; nucleotides not matched to a gene: 10. The CDR3 is 15 amino acids. DNA of the CDR3: TGCAGCGTTGAGTATGGTGTGGGGGGGAAAGAGACCCAGTACTTC. Translating gives CSVEYGVGGKETQYF.

This chain joins TRBV4-3 and TRBJ2-5; TRBD2 might be the D (5 bases). CDR3 length equals 15 residues. The germline V gene has CDR1 LGHNA and CDR2 YSLEER. Trimming stripped 0 bases from V and 5 bases from J, with 13 bases between. The CDR3, as DNA: TGCGCCAGCAGCCAAGATAGGCTAGCTTGGGAGACCCAGTACTTC. Translated: CASSQDRLAWETQYF.

This chain uses TRBV5-8 with TRBJ1-5; no clear D gene. The V and J ends lost 7 bases and 6 bases respectively, with 20 bases between them. The CDR3 loop spans 15 amino acids. Germline-derived CDR1 and CDR2 are SGHTS and YDEGEE. The DNA for the CDR3 is TGTGCCAGCTCCAATGGTCGGGGTTGGGGTCAGCCCCAGCATTTT. This gives the protein CASSNGRGWGQPQHF. Full variable domain (outside the CDR3, taken from reference TRBV5-8 and TRBJ1-5): EAGVTQSPTHLIKTRGQQATLRCSPISGHTSVYWYQQALGLGLQFLLWYDEGEERNRGNFPPRFSGRQFPNYSSELNVNALELEDSALYLCASSNGRGWGQPQHFGDGTRLSIL.

The V gene is TRBV7-9, the J gene TRBJ1-1, with unresolved D. This CDR3 is built from 15 residues. Trimming stripped 5 bases from V and 4 bases from J, with 17 bases between. Germline V gives CDR1 SEHNR, CDR2 FQNEAQ (reference sequence). In nucleotides, the CDR3 is TGTGCCAGCAGCCTAAGGCGCGGGCCCACCACTGAAGCTTTCTTT. Its protein product is CASSLRRGPTTEAFF.

This clone showed up just once. The chain recombines TRBV5-1 with TRBJ2-7, with D unclear. This CDR3 has 14 residues. V was pared by 3 bases and J by 4 bases, with 14 bases between. Germline values: CDR1 SGHRS, CDR2 YFSETQ. CDR3 amino acids: CASSSTSTSYEQYF. CDR3 DNA sequence: TGCGCCAGCAGCTCAACTTCTACTTCTTACGAGCAGTACTTC.

This chain uses TRBV20-1 with TRBJ1-2; D is ambiguous. CDR3 size: 11 residues. Germline CDR1 is DFQATT and CDR2 is SNEGSKA (reference sequence). With 1 base removed from V and 4 bases from J, the gap between germline ends came to 4 bases. CDR3 sequence: CSARGSYGYTF. The CDR3 bases are TGCAGTGCTAGAGGCTCCTATGGCTACACCTTC.